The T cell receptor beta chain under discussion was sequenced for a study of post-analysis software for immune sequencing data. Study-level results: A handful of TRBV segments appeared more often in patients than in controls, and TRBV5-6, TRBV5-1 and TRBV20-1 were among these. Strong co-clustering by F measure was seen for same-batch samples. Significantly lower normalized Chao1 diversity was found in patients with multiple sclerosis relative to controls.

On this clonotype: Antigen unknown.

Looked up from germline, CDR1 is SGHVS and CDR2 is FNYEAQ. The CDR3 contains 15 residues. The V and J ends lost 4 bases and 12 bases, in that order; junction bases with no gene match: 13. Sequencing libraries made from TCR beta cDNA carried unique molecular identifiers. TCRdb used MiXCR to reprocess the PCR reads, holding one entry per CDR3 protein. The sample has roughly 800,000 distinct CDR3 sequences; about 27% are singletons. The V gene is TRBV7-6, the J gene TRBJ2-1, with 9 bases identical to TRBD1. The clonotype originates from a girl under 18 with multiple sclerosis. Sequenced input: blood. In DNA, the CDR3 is TGTGCCAGCAGCTCGAGTACAGGGGGCTTATTGTGGCAGTTCTTC. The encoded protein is CASSSSTGGLLWQFF.